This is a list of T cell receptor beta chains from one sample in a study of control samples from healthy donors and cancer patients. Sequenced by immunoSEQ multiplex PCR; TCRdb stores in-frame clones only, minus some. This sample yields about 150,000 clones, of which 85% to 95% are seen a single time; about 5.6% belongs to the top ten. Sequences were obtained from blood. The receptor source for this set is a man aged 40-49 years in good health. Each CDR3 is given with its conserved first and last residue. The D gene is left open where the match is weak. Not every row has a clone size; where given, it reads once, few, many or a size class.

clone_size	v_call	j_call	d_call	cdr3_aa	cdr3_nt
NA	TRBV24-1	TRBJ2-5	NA	CATSDLGGPRETQYF	TGTGCCACCAGTGATTTGGGGGGGCCCCGCGAAACCCAGTACTTC
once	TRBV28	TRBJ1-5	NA	CASSPTYSNQPQHF	TGTGCCAGCAGTCCGACTTATAGCAATCAGCCCCAGCATTTT
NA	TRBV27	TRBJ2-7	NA	CASRGLGRQYEQYF	TGTGCCAGCAGGGGCCTCGGCCGGCAGTACGAGCAGTACTTC
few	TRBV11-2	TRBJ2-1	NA	CASSLPGIGGEQFF	TGTGCCAGCAGCCTCCCAGGTATTGGGGGGGAGCAGTTCTTC
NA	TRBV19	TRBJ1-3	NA	CASSEGYSGNTIYF	TGTGCCAGTAGCGAAGGGTACTCTGGAAACACCATATATTTT
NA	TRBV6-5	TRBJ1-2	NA	CASSRNYGYTF	TGTGCCAGCAGCCGGAACTATGGCTACACCTTC
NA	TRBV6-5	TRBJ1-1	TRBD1	CASSSGGGNTEAFF	TGTGCCAGCAGCTCAGGGGGCGGAAACACTGAAGCTTTCTTT
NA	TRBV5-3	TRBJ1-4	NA	CARSRNGGYFSYANEKLFF	TGTGCCAGAAGCCGAAATGGGGGCTATTTTTCCTACGCTAATGAAAAACTGTTTTTT
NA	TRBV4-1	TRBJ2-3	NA	CASSQGRWADTQYF	TGCGCCAGCAGCCAAGGACGTTGGGCAGATACGCAGTATTTT
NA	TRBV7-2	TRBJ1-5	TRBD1	CASSPGQGSNQPQHF	TGTGCCAGCAGCCCCGGACAGGGAAGCAATCAGCCCCAGCATTTT
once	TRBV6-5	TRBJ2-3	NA	CATRQVRSTDTQYF	TGTGCCACAAGACAGGTCCGAAGCACAGATACGCAGTATTTT
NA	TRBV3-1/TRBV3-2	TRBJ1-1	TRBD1	CASSPTGAGTEAFF	TGTGCCAGCAGCCCGACAGGGGCCGGCACTGAAGCTTTCTTT
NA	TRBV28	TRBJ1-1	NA	CASRLNAEAFF	TGTGCCAGCAGGCTAAACGCTGAAGCTTTCTTT
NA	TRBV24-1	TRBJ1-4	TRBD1	CATSDLRTGVGDNEKLFF	TGTGCCACCAGTGATTTGCGGACAGGGGTGGGGGATAATGAAAAACTGTTTTTT
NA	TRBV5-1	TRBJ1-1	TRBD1	CASSLAGQGIWAGTEAFF	TGCGCCAGCAGCTTGGCGGGACAGGGTATTTGGGCCGGCACTGAAGCTTTCTTT
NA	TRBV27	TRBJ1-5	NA	CASSLWATAGRGNQPQHF	TGTGCCAGCAGTTTATGGGCTACGGCGGGGAGGGGCAATCAGCCCCAGCATTTT
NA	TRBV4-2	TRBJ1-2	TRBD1	CASSQEDRRYGYTF	TGTGCCAGCAGCCAGGAGGACAGGCGATATGGCTACACCTTC
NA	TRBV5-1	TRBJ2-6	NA	CASSFFSGVGSGANVLTF	TGCGCCAGCAGCTTTTTTTCTGGAGTCGGCTCTGGGGCCAACGTCCTGACTTTC
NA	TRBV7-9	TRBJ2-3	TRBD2	CASSPALAGGIDTQYF	TGTGCCAGCAGCCCGGCACTGGCGGGGGGAATAGATACGCAGTATTTT
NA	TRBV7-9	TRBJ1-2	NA	CASSRREVPNYGYTF	TGTGCCAGCAGTCGTCGGGAGGTCCCCAACTATGGCTACACCTTC
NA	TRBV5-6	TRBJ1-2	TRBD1	CASSRDRGRGYTF	TGTGCCAGCAGCCGGGACAGGGGCCGTGGCTACACCTTC
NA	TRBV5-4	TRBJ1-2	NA	CASSLELGALVGYTF	TGTGCCAGCAGCTTGGAACTGGGGGCGCTTGTTGGCTACACCTTC
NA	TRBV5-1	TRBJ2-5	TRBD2	CASRYSGGLTQETQYF	TGCGCCAGCAGATATAGCGGGGGGCTAACCCAAGAGACCCAGTACTTC
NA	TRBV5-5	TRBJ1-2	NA	CASSLELGGYTF	TGTGCCAGCAGCTTGGAGTTGGGCGGCTACACCTTC
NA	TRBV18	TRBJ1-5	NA	CASSPNGAPNQPQHF	TGTGCCAGCTCACCGAATGGGGCGCCCAATCAGCCCCAGCATTTT
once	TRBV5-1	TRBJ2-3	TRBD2	CASSLTASGGAATDTQYF	TGCGCCAGCAGCTTGACGGCTAGCGGGGGGGCGGCGACAGATACGCAGTATTTT
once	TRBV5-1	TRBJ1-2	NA	CASRTDGNYGYTF	TGCGCCAGCAGAACCGACGGTAACTATGGCTACACCTTC
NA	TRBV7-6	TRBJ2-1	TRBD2	CASSLGLAGTYNEQFF	TGTGCCAGCAGCTTAGGACTAGCGGGGACCTACAATGAGCAGTTCTTC
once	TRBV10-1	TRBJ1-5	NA	CASSESGANQPQHF	TGCGCCAGCAGTGAGTCGGGCGCAAATCAGCCCCAGCATTTT
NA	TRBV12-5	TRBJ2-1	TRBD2	CASGLVLAGYHEQFF	TGTGCTAGTGGTTTGGTACTAGCGGGGTATCATGAGCAGTTCTTC
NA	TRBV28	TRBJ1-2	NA	CASSLSGDYGYTF	TGTGCCAGCAGTTTATCTGGAGACTATGGCTACACCTTC
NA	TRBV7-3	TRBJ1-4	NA	CASSLTGSTNEKLFF	TGTGCCAGCAGCTTAACGGGATCAACTAATGAAAAACTGTTTTTT
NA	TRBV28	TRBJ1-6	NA	CASTKRGTAYNSPLHF	TGTGCCAGCACCAAAAGGGGGACCGCCTATAATTCACCCCTCCACTTT
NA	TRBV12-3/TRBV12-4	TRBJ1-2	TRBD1	CASSSYRGLGYTF	TGTGCCAGCAGTTCATACAGGGGGCTTGGCTACACCTTC
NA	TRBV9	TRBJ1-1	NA	CASSEGDSMNTEAFF	TGTGCCAGCAGCGAGGGGGATTCCATGAACACTGAAGCTTTCTTT
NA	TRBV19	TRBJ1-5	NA	CASSGAQRRVNQPQHF	TGTGCCAGTAGTGGTGCCCAGAGGCGTGTCAATCAGCCCCAGCATTTT
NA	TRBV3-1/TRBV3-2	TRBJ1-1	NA	CASSQAESDRAFF	TGTGCCAGCAGCCAAGCGGAAAGCGACAGGGCTTTCTTT